This T cell receptor beta chain was recovered during a study of blood T cell repertoires in COVID-19. Study context: From T cells, B-cell-depleted T cells, or PBMCs came the material, which was cDNA or gDNA.

The germline V gene encodes CDR1 GTSNPN and CDR2 SVGIG (reference sequence). The length of the CDR3 is 14 residues. The V segment lost 3 bases and the J segment 0 bases; nucleotides outside the gene matches: 2. Original processing notes: Cell counts per sample came from amplifying reference gene primers. Profiled with immunoSEQ multiplex PCR; TCRdb holds only in-frame clones, not every one. That table is the source of V, J and clone size, and D and trimming were worked out from the DNA. Of 200,000 or so clones listed, just under 85% are singletons. This clone came up once. The specimen was peripheral blood. This sequence was found in a woman aged 70-85 years with active or convalescent COVID-19. V gene TRBV30 combines with J gene TRBJ2-1; the match to TRBD2 covers 7 bases. CDR3 sequence (DNA): TGTGCCTGGAGGGGGGGGAGCTCCTACAATGAGCAGTTCTTC. Translating gives CAWRGGSSYNEQFF.